The 30 T cell receptor beta chains below were found in one sample sequenced in a study of shared clonotypes between healthy human individuals (TCRdb year 2020). The receptor library was made with the immunoSEQ multiplex PCR assay. The source is immuneACCESS, and TCRdb retained only in-frame sequences with V and J called. Part of the clones is not carried over; for the studies checked, unresolved V genes explain less than half of this, and the remainder is unexplained. The sample table lists over 2,000,000 clones, over 85% of them with a count of one. About 1.7% of the sample is taken by the ten largest. For the CD8 naive samples, CD45RO-negative cells were positively selected for CCR7, yielding a CD45RA+CCR7+ population from which TemRA cells were excluded. The specimen was naive CD8+ T cells from PBMCs. This specimen's cell subset or site label, interpreted: CD45RA+CCR7+. Every receptor here comes from a young man in good health. Some clones in this sample may be carry-over from other donors' samples.

The chain carries TRBV5-4 and TRBJ2-1; TRBD2 is a possible D gene (7 bases). With 0 bases removed from V and 5 bases from J, the gap between germline ends came to 12 bases. The CDR3 totals 15 residues. Germline CDR1 and CDR2: SGHNT and YYREEE (reference sequence). CDR3 amino acids: CASSLEGGRNNEQFF. CDR3 coding DNA: TGTGCCAGCAGCTTGGAGGGGGGGAGGAACAATGAGCAGTTCTTC.

The chain uses TRBV10-3 and TRBJ1-1; 7 bases match TRBD1. In germline, CDR1 is ENHRY, CDR2 SYGVKD. CDR3 length equals 13 residues. Trimming at V came to 2 bases and at J to 5 bases, leaving 2 bases not matched to a gene. This CDR3 is CAISETGETEAFF. The CDR3 region has the DNA TGTGCCATCAGTGAGACAGGGGAGACTGAAGCTTTCTTT.

The chain combines TRBV5-4 with TRBJ1-2, with unresolved D. Between the trimmed V and J ends, which lost 1 base and 2 bases, there was a span of 9 bases. The CDR3 has 14 amino acids. The germline V gene encodes CDR1 SGHNT and CDR2 YYREEE (reference sequence). CDR3 amino acids: CASSLISGNYGYTF. In nucleotides, the CDR3 is TGTGCCAGCAGCTTGATTTCCGGGAACTATGGCTACACCTTC.

The chain is built from TRBV14 and TRBJ2-1; D is unclear. V gave up 1 base and J gave up 9 bases, with 7 bases separating them. The CDR3 loop spans 12 amino acids. In germline, CDR1 is SGHDN, CDR2 FVKESK. The CDR3 nucleotides are TGTGCCAGCAGCCAAGTATCCCTTGAGCAGTTCTTC. This encodes CASSQVSLEQFF. The entire variable domain, with the rest obtained from reference TRBV14 and TRBJ2-1, is as follows: EAGVTQFPSHSVIEKGQTVTLRCDPISGHDNLYWYRRVMGKEIKFLLHFVKESKQDESGMPNNRFLAERTGGTYSTLKVQPAELEDSGVYFCASSQVSLEQFFGPGTRLTVL.

The chain recombines TRBV7-9 with TRBJ2-1; D might be TRBD1 (5 bases). From germline, CDR1 is SEHNR and CDR2 FQNEAQ (reference sequence). The CDR3 has 15 amino acids. The V gene lost 2 bases and the J gene lost 9 bases, with 17 bases spanning the gap. CDR3 nucleotide sequence: TGTGCCAGCAGCTTATTAGGGCAGGGTCAGACTGAGCAGTTCTTC. This gives the protein CASSLLGQGQTEQFF. Full variable domain (outside the CDR3, taken from reference TRBV7-9 and TRBJ2-1): DTGVSQNPRHKITKRGQNVTFRCDPISEHNRLYWYRQTLGQGPEFLTYFQNEAQLEKSRLLSDRFSAERPKGSFSTLEIQRTEQGDSAMYLCASSLLGQGQTEQFFGPGTRLTVL.

The chain links TRBV27 to TRBJ2-7; 8 nucleotides match TRBD1. V dropped 4 bases and J dropped 3; count of bases not matched to a gene: 11. The CDR3 covers 16 residues. Germline V CDR1 and CDR2: MNHEY, SMNVEV (reference sequence). The CDR3 loop reads CASSSPGQGSFYEQYF. The CDR3 coding sequence is TGTGCCAGCAGTTCGCCCGGACAGGGCTCCTTCTACGAGCAGTACTTC.

The V call is TRBV9, the J call TRBJ2-7, with TRBD1 as a possible D gene (5 bases). V gave up 1 base and J gave up 0 bases, with 8 bases separating them. CDR3 length: 14 residues. In germline, CDR1 is SGDLS, CDR2 YYNGEE. Here the CDR3 reads CASSVMDNSYEQYF. The DNA for the CDR3 is TGTGCCAGCAGCGTAATGGACAACTCCTACGAGCAGTACTTC.

V is TRBV9 and J is TRBJ2-1; a possible D gene is TRBD2 (5 bases). V was clipped by 5 bases and J by 4 bases, with 7 bases between them. Germline CDR1 reads SGDLS; CDR2 reads YYNGEE. The CDR3 is 12 residues long. Here the CDR3 DNA reads TGTGCCAGCAGGGGAGATTACAATGAGCAGTTCTTC. Its translation: CASRGDYNEQFF.

As regards this clone: The sample has other DNA sequences that encode this CDR3 too. The J gene is TRBJ2-1, the V gene TRBV11-3; 11 nucleotides align to TRBD2. V trimming: 5 bases; J trimming: 5 bases; junction bases outside the gene matches: 5. Germline V lookup: CDR1 SGHNT, CDR2 YENEEA. This CDR3 comprises 15 residues. The CDR3 region is CASSTRLAGNNEQFF. In DNA, the CDR3 is TGTGCCAGCAGCACTCGACTAGCGGGGAACAATGAGCAGTTCTTC.

The DNA for the CDR3 is TGTGCCAGCTGCCGCCCAGACAGGGGGCCCGGGGAGCTGTTTTTT. It yields the protein CASCRPDRGPGELFF. V and J are TRBV19 and TRBJ2-2; 10 nucleotides align to TRBD1. Germline loops: CDR1 LNHDA, CDR2 SQIVND (reference sequence). V trimming: 9 bases; J trimming: 6 bases; junction bases outside the gene matches: 10. CDR3 size: 15 residues.

This clone has only one observation. The chain recombines TRBV28 with TRBJ2-7; D is unclear. The CDR3 covers 15 residues. V lost 6 bases, J lost 0 bases, and 15 bases lay in between. The V gene's germline CDR1 is MDHEN and CDR2 SYDVKM. The CDR3 reads CASSRTRSSSYEQYF. The CDR3 coding sequence is TGTGCCAGCAGCCGGACCAGGTCGAGCTCCTACGAGCAGTACTTC.

The rearrangement joins TRBV2 to TRBJ2-5, with TRBD2 identical over 7 bases. CDR1 is SNHLY, CDR2 FYNNEI, per germline. The V gene end was trimmed by 3 bases and the J gene end by 1 base; junction bases not matched to a gene: 2. The CDR3 runs 14 residues. The CDR3 protein is CASSEGGFQETQYF. The DNA of the CDR3 is TGTGCCAGCAGTGAGGGAGGGTTCCAAGAGACCCAGTACTTC.

The chain carries TRBV19 and TRBJ2-1; 9 nucleotides agree with TRBD1. V dropped 5 bases and J dropped 6; count of bases not matched to a gene: 5. This CDR3 has 14 amino acids. Germline V CDR1 and CDR2: LNHDA, SQIVND (reference sequence). The CDR3 protein is CASSPWTGANEQFF. As DNA, the CDR3 is TGTGCCAGTAGTCCCTGGACAGGGGCCAATGAGCAGTTCTTC.

This chain joins TRBV15 and TRBJ1-5; D is undetermined. CDR3 length equals 16 residues. The V gene lost 3 bases and the J gene lost 0 bases, with 12 bases spanning the gap. CDR1 is LNHNV, CDR2 YYDKDF, per germline (reference sequence). CDR3 nucleotides: TGTGCCACCAGCAGTCCGCTGGGATATAGCAATCAGCCCCAGCATTTT. It encodes CATSSPLGYSNQPQHF.

The chain is built from TRBV11-2 and TRBJ2-7; D uncertain. The CDR3 runs to 13 residues. Germline V gene sequence: CDR1 SGHAT, CDR2 FQNNGV. Trimming shortened V by 3 bases and J by 6 bases, and 12 bases separated the two germline ends. The CDR3 spells CASSLASAAEQYF. The DNA of the CDR3 is TGTGCCAGCAGCTTGGCTAGTGCGGCCGAGCAGTACTTC.

This clone was recorded once. V and J are TRBV18 and TRBJ1-1; 7 bases line up with TRBD1. Looked up from germline, CDR1 is KGHSH and CDR2 is LQKENI. The CDR3 consists of 14 residues. Trimming at V came to 4 bases and at J to 1 base, leaving 3 bases not matched to a gene. The DNA for the CDR3 is TGTGCCAGCTCACAGGGGGCTGGGAACACTGAAGCTTTCTTT. Translating gives CASSQGAGNTEAFF.

The chain uses TRBV2 and TRBJ2-5; D is possibly TRBD2 (5 bases). The germline V gene has CDR1 SNHLY and CDR2 FYNNEI. Deletions cut 5 bases from V and 0 bases from J, with 10 bases between. This CDR3 spans 14 amino acids. CDR3 DNA: TGTGCCAGCAGTCCCGGAGGTTACCAAGAGACCCAGTACTTC. Protein sequence: CASSPGGYQETQYF.

The chain couples TRBV18 to TRBJ2-7; 9 nucleotides line up with TRBD2. The CDR3 covers 16 residues. The V and J ends lost 5 bases and 2 bases, in that order; junction bases with no gene match: 10. The germline gives CDR1 KGHSH, CDR2 LQKENI. The CDR3 nucleotides are TGTGCCAGCTCAGGACGACTAGCGGAGGGAACCTACGAGCAGTACTTC. Its protein is CASSGRLAEGTYEQYF.

This sequence joins TRBV4-3 and TRBJ2-1, with 9 bases fitting TRBD2. CDR1 is LGHNA and CDR2 is YSLEER in the germline V gene. After removal of 5 bases from V and 4 bases from J, the junction contained 6 bases not matched to a gene. The CDR3 covers 15 residues. The DNA for the CDR3 is TGCGCCAGCAGCTACGGGACTAGCAGATACAATGAGCAGTTCTTC. As protein: CASSYGTSRYNEQFF.

This chain joins TRBV6-5 and TRBJ2-3, with D hard to call. Germline CDR1 reads MNHEY; CDR2 reads SVGAGI. Trimming removed 0 bases from V and 4 bases from J, with 5 bases in between. The CDR3 has 13 residues. CDR3 sequence reads: CASSYSFADTQYF. In nucleotides, the CDR3 is TGTGCCAGCAGTTACTCCTTCGCAGATACGCAGTATTTT.

The chain carries TRBV19 and TRBJ2-2; tentatively, D is TRBD2 (5 bases). Between the trimmed V and J ends, which lost 4 bases and 5 bases, there was a span of 26 bases. Per the germline V gene, CDR1 is LNHDA and CDR2 is SQIVND (reference sequence). The CDR3 has 19 residues. The CDR3: CASSNRGSAERGITGELFF. The CDR3 nucleotides read TGTGCCAGTAGTAATCGGGGTTCGGCGGAAAGAGGGATAACCGGGGAGCTGTTTTTT.

The V gene is TRBV6-5, the J gene TRBJ2-7, with D tentatively TRBD2 (6 bases). The CDR3 extends over 15 amino acids. CDR1 is MNHEY and CDR2 is SVGAGI in the germline V gene. Trimming pared 6 bases from V and 5 bases from J, leaving 20 bases between. The CDR3 region is CASSFRRDGAHEQYF. The CDR3 bases are TGTGCCAGCAGCTTCAGGCGGGACGGTGCCCACGAGCAGTACTTC.

This rearrangement joins TRBV28 to TRBJ2-1; 9 bases align to TRBD2. V dropped 1 base and J dropped 4; count of bases not matched to a gene: 5. The CDR3 runs to 16 residues. Per the germline V gene, CDR1 is MDHEN and CDR2 is SYDVKM. The CDR3 is CASSLYQRGEYNEQFF. The CDR3 nucleotides are TGTGCCAGCAGTTTATATCAGCGGGGGGAGTACAATGAGCAGTTCTTC.

The rearrangement links TRBV6-4 to TRBJ2-3; D is undetermined. CDR1 and CDR2 from the germline V gene are MRHNA and SNTAGT. CDR3 size: 13 residues. Trimming removed 4 bases from V and 6 bases from J, with 11 bases in between. The DNA for the CDR3 is TGTGCCAGCAGTGTCGGCCGTGGTGATACGCAGTATTTT. Translating it yields CASSVGRGDTQYF.

The table lists this clone with a few counts. The V and J genes are TRBV10-3 and TRBJ1-5, with no clear D. The ends were cut back, 4 bases at V and 1 base at J, with 5 bases in the middle. The CDR3 length is 13 residues. CDR1 is ENHRY and CDR2 is SYGVKD in the germline V gene. The CDR3 sequence is CAISVGSNQPQHF. The CDR3 DNA is TGTGCCATCAGTGTAGGAAGCAATCAGCCCCAGCATTTT.

The chain joins TRBV28 to TRBJ2-7; D possibly corresponds to TRBD2 (6 bases). Looked up from germline, CDR1 is MDHEN and CDR2 is SYDVKM. Trimming removed 10 bases from V and 3 bases from J, with 16 bases in between. The CDR3 consists of 13 residues. Here the CDR3 DNA reads TGTGCCACCAGCCGGGGGAATATCTACGAGCAGTACTTC. Its translation: CATSRGNIYEQYF.

The chain joins TRBV28 to TRBJ2-2; possible D gene TRBD1, 5 bases. Trimming cost V 3 bases and J 8 bases, with 7 bases left between them. The CDR3 totals 12 residues. Germline V gives CDR1 MDHEN, CDR2 SYDVKM. DNA of the CDR3: TGTGCCAGCAGTTTTCACAGGGGGGAGCTGTTTTTT. Amino acid sequence: CASSFHRGELFF.

The chain links TRBV4-1 to TRBJ2-3; D not resolved. Per germline, CDR1 MGHRA and CDR2 YSYEKL. The ends were cut back, 1 base at V and 0 bases at J, with 8 bases in the middle. The CDR3 runs 15 residues. As DNA, the CDR3 is TGCGCCAGCAGCCAAGGGACCGTAAGCACAGATACGCAGTATTTT. Residues: CASSQGTVSTDTQYF.

This chain uses TRBV10-2 with TRBJ2-7; D might be TRBD1 (6 bases). The CDR3 has 14 amino acids. The germline CDR1 and CDR2 sequences are WSHSY and SAAADI. V lost 2 bases and J 7 bases, leaving 15 bases between the germline ends. The chain's CDR3 is CASSEDRPLKEQYF. The CDR3 DNA is TGCGCCAGCAGTGAGGACAGGCCTTTGAAAGAGCAGTACTTC.

J is TRBJ2-7 and V is TRBV7-6; 10 bases line up with TRBD2. CDR3 length: 15 amino acids. Germline V gene data show CDR1 as SGHVS and CDR2 as FNYEAQ. The ends lost 6 bases at V and 2 bases at J; junction bases unmatched: 7. The CDR3 spells CASSQTSGLPYEQYF. DNA of the CDR3: TGTGCCAGCAGTCAGACTAGCGGGCTTCCCTACGAGCAGTACTTC.